This T cell receptor (beta chain) was sequenced during a study of T cells in Graves' hyperthyroidism and ophthalmopathy. Study-wide results and limits: Classification by a 13 V-J model distinguished ophthalmopathy from stable hyperthyroidism. Clonotypes that were expanded in thyroid above 0.001 mostly appeared in blood too. Ophthalmopathy was model-predicted a median around seven months pre-onset.

The CDR3 is made up of 15 amino acids. Germline CDR1 and CDR2: SGHTA and FQGNSA. V lost 4 bases, J lost 8 bases, and 9 bases stayed unmatched. RNA transcripts yielded amplified TCR beta CDR3 regions. The TCR CDR3 first-round RT-PCR relied on the HTBI primer set. TCRdb ran MiXCR on the multiplex PCR reads and lists one entry per CDR3 protein. Seen here are over 500,000 distinct CDR3 sequences, less than 15% observed once, and the top ten hold roughly 13%. This clonotype appeared many times. No antigen is known for it. The PBMCs studied were ones that came from roughly 9.4 ml fresh peripheral blood. Sequenced material: blood. This TCR was recovered from a woman between 35 and 50 years old with Graves' hyperthyroidism. The genes are TRBV7-2 and TRBJ2-1; the match to TRBD1 covers 9 bases. The CDR3 DNA follows: TGTGCCAGCAGCTCCGCCTGGACAGGGGCGGATGAGCAGTTCTTC. Its protein is CASSSAWTGADEQFF.